What follows describes a single T cell receptor (beta chain). These data originate in a study of blood T cell repertoires in COVID-19. Overall study context: Acute and convalescent COVID-19 samples came from the United States, Italy and Spain. From T cells, B-cell-depleted T cells, or PBMCs came the material, which was cDNA or gDNA.

Clones were read by immunoSEQ multiplex PCR, and TCRdb kept only the in-frame ones, dropping some. The data contain about 68,000 clones, about 86% of them singletons. V was clipped by 1 base and J by 0 bases, with 9 bases between them. Germline lookup yields CDR1 LGHDT and CDR2 YNNKEL (reference sequence). The CDR3 contains 16 residues. The chain recombines TRBV3-1 (or the pseudogene TRBV3-2) with TRBJ2-2, with a tentative D call TRBD2 (5 bases). The clonotype comes from an older woman with acute or convalescent COVID-19. Specimen: peripheral blood. Written as DNA, the CDR3 is TGTGCCAGCAGCCAAGTGGCTAGCTCGAACACCGGGGAGCTGTTTTTT. As protein: CASSQVASSNTGELFF.